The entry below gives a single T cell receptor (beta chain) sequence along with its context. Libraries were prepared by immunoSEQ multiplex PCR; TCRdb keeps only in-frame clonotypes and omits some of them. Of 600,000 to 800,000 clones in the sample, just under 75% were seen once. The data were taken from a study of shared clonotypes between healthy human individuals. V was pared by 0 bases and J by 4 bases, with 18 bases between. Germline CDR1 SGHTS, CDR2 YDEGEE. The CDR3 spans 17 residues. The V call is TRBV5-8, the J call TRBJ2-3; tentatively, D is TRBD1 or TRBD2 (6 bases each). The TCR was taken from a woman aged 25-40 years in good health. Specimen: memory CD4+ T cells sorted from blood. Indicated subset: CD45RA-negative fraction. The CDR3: CASSLGLTGWRADTQYF. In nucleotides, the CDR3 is TGTGCCAGCAGCTTGGGGCTGACAGGCTGGAGGGCAGATACGCAGTATTTT.